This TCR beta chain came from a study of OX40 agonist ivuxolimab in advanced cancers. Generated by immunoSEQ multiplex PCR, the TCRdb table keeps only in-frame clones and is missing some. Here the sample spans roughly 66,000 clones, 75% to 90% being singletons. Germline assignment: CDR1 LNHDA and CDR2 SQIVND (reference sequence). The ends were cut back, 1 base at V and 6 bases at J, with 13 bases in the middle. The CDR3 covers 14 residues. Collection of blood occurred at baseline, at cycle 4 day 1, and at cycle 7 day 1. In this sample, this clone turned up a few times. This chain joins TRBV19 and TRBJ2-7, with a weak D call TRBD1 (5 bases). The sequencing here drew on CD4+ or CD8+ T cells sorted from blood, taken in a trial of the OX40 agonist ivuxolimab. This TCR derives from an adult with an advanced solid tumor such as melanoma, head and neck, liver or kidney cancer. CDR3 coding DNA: TGTGCCAGTAGTATAGGAGGCAGTCAGGGCGAGCAGTACTTC. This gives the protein CASSIGGSQGEQYF.